The 27 T cell receptor beta chains below were found in one sample sequenced in a study of control samples from healthy donors and cancer patients. TCRdb's table, derived via immunoSEQ multiplex PCR, lists solely in-frame clones and lacks some. The repertoire has approximately 150,000 clones, about 90% of them found once; the top ten carry more than 3%. Sequencing was done on a sample of blood. These receptors came from a young man in good health.

This chain joins TRBV19 and TRBJ2-7, with D possibly matching TRBD1 (5 bases). The germline V gene has CDR1 LNHDA and CDR2 SQIVND (reference sequence). V lost 2 bases to trimming and J lost 6 bases, with 8 bases between them. CDR3 size: 12 residues. The CDR3 here is CASSIRGGEQYF. CDR3 coding DNA: TGTGCCAGTAGTATAAGGGGTGGCGAGCAGTACTTC.

V usage is TRBV6-6 and J usage is TRBJ2-7, with D hard to call. Germline V gene data show CDR1 as MNHNY and CDR2 as SVGAGI (reference sequence). This CDR3 region has 13 residues. V lost 2 bases to trimming and J lost 4 bases, with 9 bases between them. CDR3 DNA sequence: TGTGCCAGCAGTTACGGAGCTACTTACGAGCAGTACTTC. Protein: CASSYGATYEQYF.

The chain employs TRBV13 and TRBJ2-1; TRBD2 matches at 11 bases. Germline V gene data show CDR1 as PRHDT and CDR2 as FYEKMQ (reference sequence). The V segment lost 5 bases and the J segment 6 bases; nucleotides outside the gene matches: 6. The length of the CDR3 is 15 residues. Here the CDR3 reads CASSLRLAGINEQFF. CDR3 bases: TGTGCCAGCAGCCTTCGACTAGCGGGGATCAATGAGCAGTTCTTC.

The chain couples TRBV14 to TRBJ2-3; TRBD2 aligns across 7 bases. CDR1 and CDR2 (germline): SGHDN, FVKESK. The CDR3 sequence is 16 residues long. V trimming: 4 bases; J trimming: 0 bases; junction bases outside the gene matches: 7. CDR3 in amino acids: CASSPARRGSTDTQYF. The CDR3, as DNA: TGTGCCAGCAGCCCCGCCCGGCGGGGGAGCACAGATACGCAGTATTTT.

This chain uses TRBV6-5 with TRBJ2-7; unclear D gene. V was shortened by 4 bases and J by 2 bases, with 12 bases between the two germline ends. The CDR3 runs to 14 residues. The germline V gene has CDR1 MNHEY and CDR2 SVGAGI. CDR3 residues: CASSLLGMPYEQYF. The CDR3 coding sequence is TGTGCCAGCAGTTTATTAGGGATGCCCTACGAGCAGTACTTC.

The gene calls are TRBV28 and TRBJ1-1; TRBD1 agrees at 9 bases. Germline assignment: CDR1 MDHEN and CDR2 SYDVKM. The CDR3 contains 14 residues. The V and J ends lost 2 bases and 10 bases, in that order; junction bases with no gene match: 8. CDR3 in amino acids: CASSLGRRQGGAFF. CDR3 coding DNA: TGTGCCAGCAGTTTAGGCCGCCGACAGGGGGGAGCTTTCTTT.

V and J are TRBV9 and TRBJ2-7, with 10 bases lining up with TRBD2. The germline gives CDR1 SGDLS, CDR2 YYNGEE. The CDR3 is 15 residues long. Trimming at V came to 3 bases and at J to 2 bases, leaving 5 bases not matched to a gene. The CDR3 is CASSEGLALTYEQYF. The CDR3 region has the DNA TGTGCCAGCAGCGAGGGACTAGCGCTAACCTACGAGCAGTACTTC. The variable domain in full, completed from reference TRBV9 and TRBJ2-7, reads DSGVTQTPKHLITATGQRVTLRCSPRSGDLSVYWYQQSLDQGLQFLIQYYNGEERAKGNILERFSAQQFPDLHSELNLSSLELGDSALYFCASSEGLALTYEQYFGPGTRLTVT.

V gene TRBV27 combines with J gene TRBJ1-5; the D gene is possibly TRBD1 (5 bases). From germline, CDR1 is MNHEY and CDR2 SMNVEV (reference sequence). The ends were cut back, 3 bases at V and 6 bases at J, with 9 bases in the middle. The CDR3 totals 13 residues. The CDR3 loop reads CASSFGGGQPQHF. The CDR3 nucleotides are TGTGCCAGCAGTTTCGGGGGGGGTCAGCCCCAGCATTTT.

The chain carries TRBV30 and TRBJ1-1; possible D gene TRBD1, 5 bases. CDR1 is GTSNPN, CDR2 SVGIG, per germline (reference sequence). The CDR3 is 11 amino acids. Trimming removed 5 bases at V and 5 bases at J, with 9 bases between. The CDR3 DNA is TGTGCCTGGGGGGGGATAACTGAAGCTTTCTTT. This translates into CAWGGITEAFF. Using reference TRBV30 and TRBJ1-1 for the parts outside the CDR3, the full variable domain is SQTIHQWPATLVQPVGSPLSLECTVEGTSNPNLYWYRQAAGRGLQLLFYSVGIGQISSEVPQNLSASRPQDRQFILSSKKLLLSDSGFYLCAWGGITEAFFGQGTRLTVV.

V usage is TRBV28 and J usage is TRBJ2-7; D is undetermined. CDR3 length: 15 amino acids. Trimming stripped 6 bases from V and 5 bases from J, with 20 bases between. Germline V gives CDR1 MDHEN, CDR2 SYDVKM. The CDR3 reads CASSPFGAGYDEQYF. The CDR3, as DNA: TGTGCCAGCAGCCCATTTGGAGCCGGGTACGACGAGCAGTACTTC.

The J gene is TRBJ2-5, the V gene TRBV5-1; a possible D gene is TRBD2 (5 bases). CDR1 and CDR2 from the germline V gene are SGHRS and YFSETQ. The CDR3 spans 14 residues. Deletions cut 3 bases from V and 2 bases from J, with 11 bases between. The CDR3 here is CASSYRETQETQYF. CDR3 DNA sequence: TGCGCCAGCAGCTACCGGGAAACACAAGAGACCCAGTACTTC.

A remark on this clone: This could be a read error, since a much larger clone is one nucleotide away. The chain links TRBV9 to TRBJ2-2, with 7 positions matching TRBD2. Trimming cost V 3 bases and J 5 bases; bases outside gene matches: 10. Germline CDR1 is SGDLS and CDR2 is YYNGEE. CDR3 length: 16 amino acids. Here the CDR3 DNA reads TGTGCCAGCAGCGGCCTTAGTGGGGGAGGGACCGGGGAGCTGTTTTTT. This translates into CASSGLSGGGTGELFF.

Concerning this clone itself: A read error may be the cause here, since a much bigger clone is one base away. The chain combines TRBV5-1 with TRBJ2-2; the match to TRBD1 covers 8 bases. Trimming at V came to 4 bases and at J to 4 bases, leaving 3 bases not matched to a gene. The CDR3 sequence is 14 residues long. Looked up from germline, CDR1 is SGHRS and CDR2 is YFSETQ. The CDR3: CASSPGQGTGELFF. The DNA for the CDR3 is TGCGCCAGCAGCCCCGGACAGGGCACCGGGGAGCTGTTTTTT.

This sequence joins TRBV5-1 and TRBJ1-2; no definite D call. With 6 bases removed from V and 4 bases from J, the gap between germline ends came to 10 bases. Germline V gives CDR1 SGHRS, CDR2 YFSETQ. The CDR3 is 12 residues long. CDR3 protein: CASTVRVYGYTF. CDR3 DNA sequence: TGCGCCAGCACCGTTCGGGTCTATGGCTACACCTTC. The whole variable domain, remainder taken from reference TRBV5-1 and TRBJ1-2, is KAGVTQTPRYLIKTRGQQVTLSCSPISGHRSVSWYQQTPGQGLQFLFEYFSETQRNKGNFPGRFSGRQFSNSRSEMNVSTLELGDSALYLCASTVRVYGYTFGSGTRLTVV.

The chain combines TRBV6-6 with TRBJ1-5; D remains unclear. Trimming shortened V by 5 bases and J by 0 bases, and 8 bases separated the two germline ends. The CDR3 contains 14 residues. Germline loops: CDR1 MNHNY, CDR2 SVGAGI (reference sequence). The CDR3 is CASSRTVSNQPQHF. The CDR3 coding sequence is TGTGCCAGCAGTCGGACCGTTAGCAATCAGCCCCAGCATTTT.

The rearrangement uses TRBV5-4 and TRBJ1-3; the match to TRBD1 covers 8 bases. Unmatched junction bases numbered 4, after V lost 1 base and J lost 4 bases. Germline values: CDR1 SGHNT, CDR2 YYREEE (reference sequence). The CDR3 totals 15 residues. The CDR3 DNA is TGTGCCAGCAGCTTGCAGGGGGCTGTAGGAAACACCATATATTTT. It specifies CASSLQGAVGNTIYF.

The CDR3 sequence is CASSLGGGGAYEQYF. CDR3 nucleotide sequence: TGTGCCAGCAGCTTAGGCGGCGGGGGGGCCTACGAGCAGTACTTC. The chain couples TRBV11-2 to TRBJ2-7, with 9 bases aligning to TRBD2. Germline CDR1 is SGHAT and CDR2 is FQNNGV. V gave up 1 base and J gave up 2 bases; unmatched junction bases: 3. The CDR3 contains 15 residues.

J is TRBJ2-7 and V is TRBV6-1; weak D call: TRBD1 (6 bases). The CDR3 sequence is 13 residues long. CDR1 is MNHNS and CDR2 is SASEGT in the germline V gene. The V end was cut by 2 bases, the J end by 3 bases, with 8 bases between. The CDR3 here is CASSEQDSYEQYF. In nucleotides, the CDR3 is TGTGCCAGCAGTGAACAGGACAGCTACGAGCAGTACTTC.

The chain is built from TRBV30 and TRBJ1-1; maybe TRBD1 (5 bases). CDR1 and CDR2 from the germline V gene are GTSNPN and SVGIG (reference sequence). The CDR3 length is 15 residues. With 5 bases removed from V and 0 bases from J, the gap between germline ends came to 16 bases. The CDR3, as DNA: TGTGCCTGGGGCACCTACGGGACCTTGAACACTGAAGCTTTCTTT. This translates into CAWGTYGTLNTEAFF.

The rearrangement joins TRBV10-1 to TRBJ2-4; TRBD2 matches 7 bases. CDR3 length equals 14 residues. From germline, CDR1 is WNHNN and CDR2 SYGVQD (reference sequence). Losses at the gene ends were 3 bases for V and 8 bases for J; bases not matched to a gene: 7. The CDR3 region is CASSDGAGRDIQYF. The CDR3 DNA reads TGCGCCAGCAGTGACGGGGCAGGGAGGGACATTCAGTACTTC.

The chain recombines TRBV3-1 (or the pseudogene TRBV3-2) with TRBJ1-6; D uncertain. Trimming pared 2 bases from V and 10 bases from J, leaving 6 bases between. This CDR3 region has 12 residues. Per germline, CDR1 LGHDT and CDR2 YNNKEL (reference sequence). The CDR3 here is CASSQNGSPLHF. CDR3 bases: TGTGCCAGCAGCCAAAATGGCTCACCCCTCCACTTT.

The chain recombines TRBV18 with TRBJ2-7; TRBD1 aligns across 7 bases. This CDR3 comprises 14 residues. CDR1 is KGHSH, CDR2 LQKENI, per germline. V shed 3 bases, J shed 3 bases, and the junction held 5 bases outside the gene matches. DNA of the CDR3: TGTGCCAGCTCACCGAAAACAGGGGTCTACGAGCAGTACTTC. Its protein product is CASSPKTGVYEQYF.

This clone was counted between two and nine times. This CDR3 reads CASSQDLDRGSPLHF. CDR3 DNA sequence: TGCGCCAGCAGCCAAGATCTGGACCGCGGTTCACCCCTCCACTTT. The V gene is TRBV4-1, the J gene TRBJ1-6; no firm D call. The CDR3 runs 15 residues. Germline CDR1 and CDR2: MGHRA and YSYEKL. V was shortened by 0 bases and J by 9 bases, with 12 bases between the two germline ends.

This CDR3 is CAWRNTGGGGYTF. DNA of the CDR3: TGTGCCTGGAGAAATACAGGGGGCGGCGGCTACACCTTC. The V gene is TRBV30, the J gene TRBJ1-2; 9 bases align to TRBD1. Germline CDR1 and CDR2: GTSNPN and SVGIG (reference sequence). V lost 3 bases to trimming and J lost 8 bases; unmatched junction nucleotides: 7. The CDR3 covers 13 residues. Together with reference TRBV30 and TRBJ1-2, the CDR3 gives the full variable domain: SQTIHQWPATLVQPVGSPLSLECTVEGTSNPNLYWYRQAAGRGLQLLFYSVGIGQISSEVPQNLSASRPQDRQFILSSKKLLLSDSGFYLCAWRNTGGGGYTFGSGTRLTVV.

The chain uses TRBV30 and TRBJ1-1; maybe TRBD1 (5 bases). Germline V gene sequence: CDR1 GTSNPN, CDR2 SVGIG (reference sequence). V lost 3 bases and J 6 bases, leaving 11 bases between the germline ends. The CDR3 consists of 12 residues. CDR3 region: CAWSDDSSEAFF. CDR3 DNA sequence: TGTGCCTGGAGCGATGACAGTTCTGAAGCTTTCTTT.

This sequence joins TRBV7-6 and TRBJ2-1; 13 nucleotides line up with TRBD2. J lost 10 bases, V lost 1 base, and 4 bases had no gene match. The germline V gene encodes CDR1 SGHVS and CDR2 FNYEAQ. The CDR3 covers 15 residues. The DNA of the CDR3 is TGTGCCAGCAGCTTAGGGACTAGCGGGGGCCTGGAGCAGTTCTTC. Encoded protein: CASSLGTSGGLEQFF.

This chain's CDR3 is CASSPRGQGLTEAFF. DNA for the CDR3: TGCGCCAGCAGTCCCCGGGGACAGGGTTTAACTGAAGCTTTCTTT. The chain uses TRBV5-1 and TRBJ1-1; 9 bases agree with TRBD1. Germline V gives CDR1 SGHRS, CDR2 YFSETQ. CDR3 size: 15 residues. Unmatched junction bases numbered 10, after V lost 5 bases and J lost 5 bases.